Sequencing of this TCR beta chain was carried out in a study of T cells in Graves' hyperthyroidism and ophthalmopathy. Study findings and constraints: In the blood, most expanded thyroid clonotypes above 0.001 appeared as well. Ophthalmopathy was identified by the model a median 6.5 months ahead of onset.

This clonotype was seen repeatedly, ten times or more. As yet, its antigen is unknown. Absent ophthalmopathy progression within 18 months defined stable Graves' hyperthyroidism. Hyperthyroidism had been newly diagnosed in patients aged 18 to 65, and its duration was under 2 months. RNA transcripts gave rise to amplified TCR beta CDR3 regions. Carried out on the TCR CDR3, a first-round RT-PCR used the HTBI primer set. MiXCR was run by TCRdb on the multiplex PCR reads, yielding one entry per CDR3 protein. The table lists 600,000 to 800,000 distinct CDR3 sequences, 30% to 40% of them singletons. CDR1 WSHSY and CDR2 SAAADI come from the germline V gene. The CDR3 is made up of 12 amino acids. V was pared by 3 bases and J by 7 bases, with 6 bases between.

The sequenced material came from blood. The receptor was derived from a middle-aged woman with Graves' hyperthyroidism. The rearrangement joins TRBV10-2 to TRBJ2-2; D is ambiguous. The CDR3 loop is CASSDIIGELFF. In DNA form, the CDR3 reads TGCGCCAGCAGTGATATTATCGGGGAGCTGTTTTTT.